This T cell receptor beta chain appears in the sequencing data of a study of regulatory T cells in long-lasting Graves disease. Study-wide background: Antithyroid drug use was under 3 months in newly diagnosed Graves' patients.

Relying on iRepertoire HTBI primers and Arm-PCR of CDR3 regions, the team built TCR beta libraries. TCRdb called the multiplex PCR reads again in MiXCR, with one record for every CDR3 protein. Of fewer than 550,000 distinct CDR3 sequences in the sample, about 16% were seen once. Time point indicated: newly diagnosed GD, antithyroid drugs for less than 3 months. Preparation of the TCR library used RNA extracted from PBMCs. An endocrinology unit in Xi'an, China, supplied the patients. Trimming pared 0 bases from V and 3 bases from J, leaving 5 bases between. The germline V gene encodes CDR1 LNHNV and CDR2 YYDKDF (reference sequence). The length of the CDR3 is 13 residues. This sample also belongs to another study, concerning T cells in Graves' hyperthyroidism and ophthalmopathy. That report notes: In simple terms, a model built on 13 V-J features told ophthalmopathy apart from stable hyperthyroidism.

The receptor was isolated from a woman aged 35 to 59 with Graves disease. The sequences come from peripheral blood mononuclear cells (PBMCs), collected at new diagnosis, from a patient treated with antithyroid drugs. V gene TRBV15 combines with J gene TRBJ2-5; no firm D call. CDR3 amino acids: CATSRDVKETQYF. The CDR3 region has the DNA TGTGCCACCAGCAGAGATGTAAAAGAGACCCAGTACTTC.